The sample holds one count of the clone carrying this TCR beta chain. What it binds is not known. The entry originates in a study of cytomegalovirus exposure and HLA in healthy donors. Study results and limitations: A few chains linked to CMV were shown in vitro to be specific for CMV antigens.

Primers: 60 Vbeta forward and 13 Jbeta reverse. TCRdb's table, derived via immunoSEQ multiplex PCR, lists solely in-frame clones and lacks some. The repertoire holds about 250,000 clones, around 80% seen once, with under 0.6% in the top ten. Germline V CDR1 and CDR2: SGHDT, YYEEEE. This CDR3 region has 16 residues. V was trimmed by 2 bases and J by 0 bases, leaving 12 bases between them. The chain recombines TRBV5-6 with TRBJ1-3; no definite D call. This sequence originates from a boy younger than 18 in good health and CMV-seronegative. Specimen: PBMCs. The CDR3 nucleotides read TGTGCCAGCAGCTTAATGGGTTCTAGCTCTGGAAACACCATATATTTT. Translating gives CASSLMGSSSGNTIYF. Drawing the rest from reference TRBV5-6 and TRBJ1-3, the complete variable domain is DAGVTQSPTHLIKTRGQQVTLRCSPKSGHDTVSWYQQALGQGPQFIFQYYEEEERQRGNFPDRFSGHQFPNYSSELNVNALLLGDSALYLCASSLMGSSSGNTIYFGEGSWLTVV.